This T cell receptor (beta chain) is from a study of blood T cell repertoires in COVID-19. About the research overall: Nucleic acid was either cDNA or gDNA, and it came from T cells, B-cell-depleted T cells, or PBMCs.

Looked up from germline, CDR1 is SQVTM and CDR2 is ANQGSEA. The trim removed 4 bases at V and 5 bases at J, leaving 13 bases unmatched. This CDR3 has 17 amino acids. Participants reported their clinical history, and cohort assignment relied on those reports. In the original workflow: Reference gene primers were amplified, and this amplification served to estimate nucleated cell counts. TCRdb keeps only in-frame clones here, not all; method: immunoSEQ multiplex PCR. V, J and clone size are those of that table, while D and trimming were read from the DNA. The sample lists fewer than 250,000 clones, around 86% occurring once.

This TCR derives from a woman aged 50 to 60 with acute COVID-19. V and J are TRBV29-1 and TRBJ2-1; TRBD2 agrees at 11 bases. The source material was PBMCs or T cells enriched from blood (not recorded which). The CDR3: CSVGGTSGGVVHNEQFF. The CDR3 DNA sequence: TGCAGCGTTGGCGGGACTAGCGGAGGAGTAGTCCACAATGAGCAGTTCTTC.